Presented here are 31 T cell receptor beta chains from one specimen sequenced in a study of cytomegalovirus exposure and HLA in healthy donors. PCR used 60 Vbeta primers and 13 Jbeta primers. The repertoire was sequenced with immunoSEQ multiplex PCR; TCRdb's copy has only in-frame clones and lacks some. The sample yields 100,000 to 150,000 clones, about three quarters seen once. Sequencing used PBMCs. These receptors were obtained from a human donor in good health.

V usage is TRBV10-3 and J usage is TRBJ1-2; 7 positions agree with TRBD1. The junction had 7 bases not matched to a gene; V was cut back by 6 bases and J by 9 bases. The germline V gene encodes CDR1 ENHRY and CDR2 SYGVKD. This CDR3 comprises 12 residues. This chain's CDR3 is CAIRSDRESYTF. The CDR3 DNA reads TGTGCCATCAGATCAGACAGGGAAAGCTACACCTTC.

This chain uses TRBV7-9 with TRBJ2-5, with 7 bases identical to TRBD2. The CDR3 runs to 14 residues. Germline V gene data show CDR1 as SEHNR and CDR2 as FQNEAQ (reference sequence). The trim removed 5 bases at V and 4 bases at J, leaving 7 bases unmatched. This chain's CDR3 is CASSGGGGRETQYF. DNA of the CDR3: TGTGCCAGCAGCGGCGGGGGTGGCCGAGAGACCCAGTACTTC.

DNA of the CDR3: TGTGCCAGCAGCTTAGCTTCAGGTCGTGAGACCCAGTACTTC. Protein product: CASSLASGRETQYF. This chain connects TRBV7-9 to TRBJ2-5; no clear D. The length of the CDR3 is 14 residues. V was shortened by 0 bases and J by 5 bases, with 10 bases between the two germline ends. In germline, CDR1 is SEHNR, CDR2 FQNEAQ (reference sequence).

This chain uses TRBV6-5 with TRBJ1-1; tentative D call: TRBD1 (5 bases). The CDR3 totals 16 residues. Germline lookup yields CDR1 MNHEY and CDR2 SVGAGI. V was trimmed by 0 bases and J by 1 base, leaving 12 bases between them. This CDR3 reads CASSYSRAITNTEAFF. The CDR3 DNA sequence: TGTGCCAGCAGTTACTCCAGGGCGATAACGAACACTGAAGCTTTCTTT.

This chain joins TRBV5-1 and TRBJ2-1, with a weak D call TRBD2 (5 bases). This CDR3 comprises 13 residues. Germline V gives CDR1 SGHRS, CDR2 YFSETQ. Trimming cost V 7 bases and J 6 bases, with 14 bases left between them. Written as DNA, the CDR3 is TGCGCCAGCGGCCGGGGTGACGGCAATGAGCAGTTCTTC. This sequence encodes CASGRGDGNEQFF.

The chain employs TRBV11-2 and TRBJ2-5; TRBD2 matches 14 bases. Germline CDR1 SGHAT, CDR2 FQNNGV. The trim removed 5 bases at V and 0 bases at J, leaving 8 bases unmatched. This CDR3 has 18 residues. CDR3: CASSPGTSGGPYQETQYF. In DNA form, the CDR3 reads TGTGCCAGCAGCCCCGGGACTAGCGGGGGCCCGTACCAAGAGACCCAGTACTTC.

V usage is TRBV16 and J usage is TRBJ1-2; D is unclear. Germline CDR1 KGHSY, CDR2 FQNENV. CDR3 size: 15 residues. Trimming pared 4 bases from V and 6 bases from J, leaving 18 bases between. CDR3 sequence: CASSPLIIPGNGYTF. CDR3 DNA sequence: TGTGCCAGCAGCCCCCTTATAATCCCGGGAAATGGCTACACCTTC.

The J gene is TRBJ2-5, the V gene TRBV7-2; TRBD2 aligns across 8 bases. Per germline, CDR1 SGHTA and CDR2 FQGNSA. With V trimmed by 2 bases and J by 5 bases, 7 bases remained unmatched. This CDR3 is 15 amino acids long. DNA for the CDR3: TGTGCCAGCAGCTTAACAAGCACTAGCGGTGAGACCCAGTACTTC. It translates to CASSLTSTSGETQYF.

V and J are TRBV27 and TRBJ2-1, with 8 positions matching TRBD2. The CDR3 length is 16 residues. Germline V gives CDR1 MNHEY, CDR2 SMNVEV (reference sequence). J was trimmed by 7 bases and V by 8 bases; bases with no gene match: 16. The CDR3 spells CASRGGSGGPWNEQFF. The DNA for the CDR3 is TGTGCCAGCCGGGGGGGCAGCGGGGGACCCTGGAATGAGCAGTTCTTC.

In regard to this clone: Mismatch with germline at one junction end may stem from a read error. The chain is built from TRBV7-9 and TRBJ1-2; D not certain. Per the germline V gene, CDR1 is SEHNR and CDR2 is FQNEAQ (reference sequence). CDR3 length: 16 residues. CDR3 DNA sequence: TGTTCCAGCAGCTTAGCGAACCCTCGGGTGGGAGACGGCTACACCTTC. Encoded protein: CSSSLANPRVGDGYTF. The complete variable domain, with remaining parts taken from reference TRBV7-9 and TRBJ1-2, reads DTGVSQNPRHKITKRGQNVTFRCDPISEHNRLYWYRQTLGQGPEFLTYFQNEAQLEKSRLLSDRFSAERPKGSFSTLEIQRTEQGDSAMYLCSSSLANPRVGDGYTFGSGTRLTVV.

This clone occurred a few times. The chain links TRBV9 to TRBJ2-7; perhaps TRBD1 as D (5 bases). Germline V gene lookup returns CDR1 SGDLS and CDR2 YYNGEE. The CDR3 is 14 residues long. V lost 0 bases to trimming and J lost 2 bases, with 9 bases between them. This CDR3 reads CASSVGPGPYEQYF. The CDR3 DNA reads TGTGCCAGCAGCGTAGGGCCAGGGCCCTACGAGCAGTACTTC.

The J gene is TRBJ1-5, the V gene TRBV28, with 9 bases matching TRBD1. The CDR3 loop spans 15 amino acids. Germline CDR1 reads MDHEN; CDR2 reads SYDVKM. V shed 3 bases and J 7 bases; nucleotides not matched to a gene: 7. CDR3 bases: TGTGCCAGCAGTTTCTTGGACAGGGGATGGCAGCCCCAGCATTTT. Protein sequence: CASSFLDRGWQPQHF. Variable domain in full (rest from reference TRBV28 and TRBJ1-5): DVKVTQSSRYLVKRTGEKVFLECVQDMDHENMFWYRQDPGLGLRLIYFSYDVKMKEKGDIPEGYSVSREKKERFSLILESASTNQTSMYLCASSFLDRGWQPQHFGDGTRLSIL.

This clone was seen a handful of times. The chain is built from TRBV2 and TRBJ1-2; TRBD1 might be the D (5 bases). Deletions cut 7 bases from V and 0 bases from J, with 15 bases between. Germline V gene sequence: CDR1 SNHLY, CDR2 FYNNEI. The CDR3 consists of 15 residues. The CDR3 sequence is CASKLGATPNYGYTF. The DNA for the CDR3 is TGTGCCAGCAAACTTGGGGCTACTCCTAACTATGGCTACACCTTC.

The chain joins TRBV7-3 to TRBJ2-3; 9 bases fit TRBD1. In germline, CDR1 is SGHTA, CDR2 FQGTGA. The CDR3 has 15 residues. The V and J ends lost 3 bases and 3 bases, in that order; junction bases with no gene match: 4. CDR3 nucleotides: TGTGCCAGCAGCTTCGTGGGACAGGGTACAGATACGCAGTATTTT. It is translated as CASSFVGQGTDTQYF.

The chain links TRBV7-2 to TRBJ2-3; perhaps TRBD1 as D (6 bases). The J call may be in error: the DNA end matches TRBJ1-5 better. The CDR3 runs 13 residues. Germline loops: CDR1 SGHTA, CDR2 FQGNSA. This CDR3 is CASSLEQGSRQHF. In DNA form, the CDR3 reads TGTGCCAGCAGCTTAGAGCAGGGGAGTCGCCAGCATTTT.

A few counts support this clone. This rearrangement joins TRBV7-2 to TRBJ1-4; tentative D call: TRBD1 (5 bases). This CDR3 region has 15 residues. V was clipped by 7 bases and J by 5 bases, with 17 bases between them. Germline lookup yields CDR1 SGHTA and CDR2 FQGNSA. CDR3 amino acids: CASTVGGVTNEKLFF. DNA for the CDR3: TGTGCCAGCACCGTCGGGGGAGTAACAAATGAAAAACTGTTTTTT.

This clone was recorded a few times. The rearrangement joins TRBV19 to TRBJ2-7; TRBD2 might be the D (6 bases). Germline V gene data show CDR1 as LNHDA and CDR2 as SQIVND (reference sequence). The CDR3 contains 13 residues. Trimming shortened V by 3 bases and J by 3 bases, and 9 bases separated the two germline ends. DNA of the CDR3: TGTGCCAGTAGTATCCTGGGGGGCTACGAGCAGTACTTC. It codes for CASSILGGYEQYF.

This clone was found a few times. This sequence joins TRBV27 and TRBJ1-1, with D possibly TRBD1 on 5 matching bases. Germline V gene lookup returns CDR1 MNHEY and CDR2 SMNVEV (reference sequence). Trimming removed 7 bases from V and 1 base from J, with 16 bases in between. CDR3 length equals 15 residues. This CDR3 reads CASKLRGGGNTEAFF. CDR3 nucleotides: TGTGCCAGCAAGTTACGGGGGGGAGGGAACACTGAAGCTTTCTTT.

The chain recombines TRBV5-6 with TRBJ2-3; TRBD2 might be the D (6 bases). Trimming stripped 4 bases from V and 2 bases from J, with 14 bases between. Germline CDR1 reads SGHDT; CDR2 reads YYEEEE. The CDR3 covers 15 residues. CDR3 DNA: TGTGCCAGCAGCCCTAGGGACTTCCTCACAGATACGCAGTATTTT. Encoded protein: CASSPRDFLTDTQYF.

The rearrangement joins TRBV9 to TRBJ1-4; the D is unclear. The CDR3 has 15 amino acids. CDR1 is SGDLS and CDR2 is YYNGEE in the germline V gene. Trimming removed 3 bases from V and 0 bases from J, with 9 bases in between. CDR3 region: CASSDPGSTNEKLFF. The CDR3 coding sequence is TGTGCCAGCAGCGATCCGGGGTCAACTAATGAAAAACTGTTTTTT.

The chain is built from TRBV5-1 and TRBJ2-5; 11 nucleotides agree with TRBD2. V trimming: 1 base; J trimming: 5 bases; junction bases outside the gene matches: 4. Germline lookup yields CDR1 SGHRS and CDR2 YFSETQ. This CDR3 spans 15 amino acids. This CDR3 is CASSLTSGSGETQYF. The CDR3 DNA follows: TGCGCCAGCAGCTTGACTAGCGGGAGCGGGGAGACCCAGTACTTC.

The chain joins TRBV19 to TRBJ2-7; D possibly corresponds to TRBD2 (6 bases). Between the trimmed V and J ends, which lost 1 base and 1 base, there was a span of 14 bases. Germline loops: CDR1 LNHDA, CDR2 SQIVND (reference sequence). The CDR3 is 16 amino acids. DNA of the CDR3: TGTGCCAGTAGTATAGGGCCGGGAGCTCCGTCCTACGAGCAGTACTTC. It is translated as CASSIGPGAPSYEQYF.

This sequence joins TRBV4-2 and TRBJ1-3; a possible D gene is TRBD1 (6 bases). The CDR3 is 16 residues long. The germline V gene has CDR1 LGHNA and CDR2 YNFKEQ. Trimming took off 0 bases at V and 0 bases at J, with 9 bases between the two ends. CDR3 sequence reads: CASSQEDSISGNTIYF. DNA for the CDR3: TGTGCCAGCAGCCAAGAGGACAGCATCTCTGGAAACACCATATATTTT.

The gene calls are TRBV4-3 and TRBJ1-1; D not certain. This CDR3 comprises 15 residues. Germline CDR1 LGHNA, CDR2 YSLEER. Trimming removed 0 bases at V and 0 bases at J, with 8 bases between. CDR3: CASSQDTRLNTEAFF. The DNA of the CDR3 is TGCGCCAGCAGCCAAGATACCAGGCTGAACACTGAAGCTTTCTTT.

There are a few counts of this clone. The gene calls are TRBV6-1 and TRBJ2-2; the D gene is possibly TRBD1 (5 bases). This CDR3 has 15 amino acids. V was shortened by 0 bases and J by 6 bases, with 11 bases between the two germline ends. Germline CDR1 MNHNS, CDR2 SASEGT. This chain's CDR3 is CASSEASKGAGELFF. The CDR3 nucleotides are TGTGCCAGCAGTGAAGCCTCCAAAGGGGCCGGGGAGCTGTTTTTT.

This sequence joins TRBV19 and TRBJ2-2; TRBD2 aligns across 9 bases. The CDR3 is made up of 15 amino acids. With V trimmed by 1 base and J by 7 bases, 4 bases remained unmatched. CDR1 is LNHDA and CDR2 is SQIVND in the germline V gene (reference sequence). The CDR3 DNA reads TGTGCCAGTAGTATAGCTAGCGGGGTAATCGGGGAGCTGTTTTTT. Its translation: CASSIASGVIGELFF.

The chain carries TRBV28 and TRBJ2-5; TRBD2 matches 7 bases. Germline values: CDR1 MDHEN, CDR2 SYDVKM. The CDR3 has 15 residues. V lost 4 bases, J lost 1 base, and 6 bases stayed unmatched. The CDR3 spells CASSSPASGQETQYF. CDR3 bases: TGTGCCAGCAGTTCACCCGCTAGCGGCCAAGAGACCCAGTACTTC.

The V call is TRBV7-6, the J call TRBJ2-1; possible D gene TRBD2, 7 bases. Trimming left V 1 base short and J 6 bases short, with 10 bases between. Germline CDR1 reads SGHVS; CDR2 reads FNYEAQ. There are 14 residues in the CDR3. CDR3 residues: CASSLVGGVNEQFF. Here the CDR3 DNA reads TGTGCCAGCAGCTTAGTAGGGGGGGTCAATGAGCAGTTCTTC.

The J gene is TRBJ2-3, the V gene TRBV7-2, with D perhaps matching TRBD2 (6 bases). Germline values: CDR1 SGHTA, CDR2 FQGNSA. V lost 2 bases and J 1 base, leaving 13 bases between the germline ends. There are 16 residues in the CDR3. For the CDR3, the DNA is TGTGCCAGCAGCTTATGGGCGGGGAAAGGCACAGATACGCAGTATTTT. Protein sequence: CASSLWAGKGTDTQYF.

The chain couples TRBV28 to TRBJ2-5; TRBD2 aligns across 9 bases. CDR1 is MDHEN, CDR2 SYDVKM, per germline. Trimming at V came to 7 bases and at J to 2 bases, leaving 8 bases not matched to a gene. The CDR3 spans 15 residues. The CDR3 nucleotides read TGTGCCAGCATGATACGGCTAGCGGGGCAAGAGACCCAGTACTTC. Amino acid sequence: CASMIRLAGQETQYF.

The chain is built from TRBV29-1 and TRBJ2-1; D not certain. The CDR3 sequence is 11 residues long. V was shortened by 4 bases and J by 10 bases, with 11 bases between the two germline ends. From germline, CDR1 is SQVTM and CDR2 ANQGSEA. CDR3 sequence (DNA): TGCAGCGTTGGGCGGTCCCAGGAGCAGTTCTTC. It translates to CSVGRSQEQFF.